This passage covers 23 T cell receptor beta chains from one sample sequenced in a study of blood T cells in healthy people across ages (dated by TCRdb to between 2015 and 2016). The library was prepared using 5' RACE. Sequenced on an Illumina HiSeq 2500. A second PCR of about 6 to 12 cycles was performed with a sample-barcoded 5' primer and a J-beta primer mix. TCRdb applied fastp at Q25 and MiXCR to the public reads, then kept only in-frame beta chains. One record per CDR3 amino acid sequence lists the most common genes and DNA. The sample table records some 1.5 million distinct CDR3 sequences; about 28% of these occur just once. Of the sample, roughly 8.2% falls within the top ten clones. Sequences were obtained from blood. These TCRs come from a woman in her thirties in good health.

The chain has TRBV3-1 and TRBJ2-7; D unresolved. V lost 4 bases and J 5 bases, leaving 15 bases between the germline ends. CDR1 LGHDT and CDR2 YNNKEL come from the germline V gene (reference sequence). CDR3 size: 14 residues. CDR3 DNA: TGTGCCAGCAGCCGAGGCATTATTTTGGACGAGCAGTACTTC. The encoded protein is CASSRGIILDEQYF.

This clonotype was observed a few times. This chain connects TRBV7-2 to TRBJ2-5; a weak D match, TRBD1 (6 bases). This CDR3 region has 14 residues. Trimming took 5 bases from V and 4 from J, leaving 14 bases between them. Germline V lookup: CDR1 SGHTA, CDR2 FQGNSA. CDR3 DNA sequence: TGTGCCAGCAGCCCCTTGGGGGCGCGAGAGACCCAGTACTTC. Translating it yields CASSPLGARETQYF.

A remark on this clonotype: Mismatch with germline at one junction end may stem from a read error. The chain uses TRBV2 and TRBJ2-7; 8 nucleotides match TRBD1. The J call is uncertain, as TRBJ2-5 better fits the DNA end. Germline loops: CDR1 SNHLY, CDR2 FYNNEI. CDR3 length: 14 residues. CDR3 sequence: CASGAGQGQKTQYF. CDR3 bases: TGTGCCAGCGGGGCTGGACAGGGCCAAAAGACCCAGTACTTC.

A remark on this clonotype: At one boundary the junction diverges from the germline segment, which might be a read error. V gene TRBV19 combines with J gene TRBJ2-1; D remains ambiguous. CDR3 size: 14 residues. CDR1 and CDR2 (germline): LNHDA, SQIVND (reference sequence). DNA for the CDR3: TGTGCCGGTAGGTTCGTCCAGGACCACAATGAGCAGTTCTTC. Translated: CAGRFVQDHNEQFF.

A few counts support this clonotype. This chain connects TRBV6-2 or TRBV6-3 to TRBJ2-1; weak D call: TRBD1 (7 bases). V dropped 4 bases and J dropped 15 bases, with 19 bases sitting between them. The germline gives CDR1 MNHEY, CDR2 SVGEGT. This CDR3 has 13 amino acids. The CDR3 region is CASSSSTGAGLFF. CDR3 bases: TGTGCCAGCAGTTCATCAACAGGGGCGGGATTGTTCTTC.

This clonotype was found a few times. The CDR3 DNA reads TGTGCCACCAGCAGAGATCCCAGAGGGAGAGGTGATCAGCCCCAGCATTTT. Residues: CATSRDPRGRGDQPQHF. The chain recombines TRBV15 with TRBJ1-5; no reliable D call. Deletions cut 0 bases from V and 5 bases from J, with 17 bases between. Germline assignment: CDR1 LNHNV and CDR2 YYDKDF (reference sequence). This CDR3 is 17 amino acids long. The full variable domain, rest sourced from reference TRBV15 and TRBJ1-5, is DAMVIQNPRYQVTQFGKPVTLSCSQTLNHNVMYWYQQKSSQAPKLLFHYYDKDFNNEADTPDNFQSRRPNTSFCFLDIRSPGLGDTAMYLCATSRDPRGRGDQPQHFGDGTRLSIL.

The sample holds many counts of this clonotype. This chain joins TRBV7-3 and TRBJ2-7; 10 positions match TRBD1. In germline, CDR1 is SGHTA, CDR2 FQGTGA. The CDR3 consists of 15 residues. Losses at the gene ends were 3 bases for V and 6 bases for J; bases not matched to a gene: 8. This CDR3 is CASSLTGGASSEQYF. CDR3 nucleotides: TGTGCCAGCAGCTTGACAGGGGGCGCATCGAGCGAGCAGTACTTC.

A few counts support this clonotype. This rearrangement joins TRBV19 to TRBJ2-3, with D possibly TRBD1 on 6 matching bases. This CDR3 comprises 15 residues. V gave up 6 bases and J gave up 3 bases, with 16 bases separating them. Germline values: CDR1 LNHDA, CDR2 SQIVND (reference sequence). CDR3 loop: CASSWTDPGTDTQYF. The CDR3 DNA follows: TGTGCCAGTAGCTGGACAGACCCCGGGACAGATACGCAGTATTTT.

The gene calls are TRBV24-1 and TRBJ2-3, with 9 bases that match TRBD1. V dropped 6 bases and J dropped 5; count of bases not matched to a gene: 2. Germline assignment: CDR1 KGHDR and CDR2 SFDVKD. The CDR3 is made up of 13 amino acids. The CDR3 protein is CATSPGQGDTQYF. CDR3 DNA sequence: TGTGCCACCAGTCCGGGACAGGGAGATACGCAGTATTTT.

The sample holds a few counts of this clonotype. J is TRBJ1-2 and V is TRBV18, with 8 bases fitting TRBD1. This CDR3 is built from 17 residues. Germline CDR1 is KGHSH and CDR2 is LQKENI. The V segment lost 1 base and the J segment 0 bases; nucleotides outside the gene matches: 7. CDR3: CASSPLLATGANYGYTF. In nucleotides, the CDR3 is TGTGCCAGCTCACCACTCTTGGCGACAGGGGCTAACTATGGCTACACCTTC.

This clonotype was seen a handful of times. The chain links TRBV7-3 to TRBJ2-3, with D tentatively TRBD1 (6 bases). Trimming stripped 6 bases from V and 7 bases from J, with 14 bases between. Germline values: CDR1 SGHTA, CDR2 FQGTGA. The CDR3 consists of 13 residues. As DNA, the CDR3 is TGTGCCAGCAGTTCCGGGACACAAAATACGCAGTATTTT. Its protein product is CASSSGTQNTQYF.

This clonotype was counted between two and nine times. The chain recombines TRBV29-1 with TRBJ2-3; 10 nucleotides agree with TRBD2. CDR3 length: 15 amino acids. Germline CDR1 reads SQVTM; CDR2 reads ANQGSEA. Trimming took 6 bases from V and 1 from J; bases not matched to a gene: 7. This CDR3 reads CSVALGLAGTDTQYF. CDR3 in DNA: TGCAGCGTAGCTCTAGGACTAGCGGGCACAGATACGCAGTATTTT.

This chain connects TRBV20-1 to TRBJ1-2, with D possibly matching TRBD1 (5 bases). This CDR3 comprises 13 residues. The V gene lost 0 bases and the J gene lost 4 bases, with 9 bases spanning the gap. Germline lookup yields CDR1 DFQATT and CDR2 SNEGSKA (reference sequence). The chain's CDR3 is CSAREGGGYGYTF. The DNA of the CDR3 is TGCAGTGCTAGAGAGGGGGGAGGCTATGGCTACACCTTC.

The chain joins TRBV10-3 to TRBJ2-1; possible D gene TRBD2, 6 bases. V was trimmed by 4 bases and J by 14 bases, leaving 15 bases between them. CDR1 and CDR2 from the germline V gene are ENHRY and SYGVKD. This CDR3 has 12 amino acids. CDR3 region: CAISGAGMEEFF. The CDR3, as DNA: TGTGCCATCAGTGGTGCGGGGATGGAAGAGTTCTTC.

There are a few counts of this clonotype. The chain employs TRBV6-2 or TRBV6-3 and TRBJ2-3; D may be TRBD2 (5 bases). This CDR3 is built from 14 residues. CDR1 and CDR2 from the germline V gene are MNHEY and SVGEGT. With 2 bases removed from V and 2 bases from J, the gap between germline ends came to 8 bases. CDR3 nucleotide sequence: TGTGCCAGCAGTTACGACTACCTCACAGATACGCAGTATTTT. Translating it yields CASSYDYLTDTQYF.

This rearrangement joins TRBV9 to TRBJ2-3, with 7 bases that match TRBD2. The junction had 5 bases not matched to a gene; V was cut back by 2 bases and J by 2 bases. The CDR3 has 15 residues. Germline V gene data show CDR1 as SGDLS and CDR2 as YYNGEE. The CDR3 is CASSVGTSVTDTQYF. DNA of the CDR3: TGTGCCAGCAGCGTGGGTACTAGCGTCACAGATACGCAGTATTTT. The full variable domain, its missing parts supplied by reference TRBV9 and TRBJ2-3, is DSGVTQTPKHLITATGQRVTLRCSPRSGDLSVYWYQQSLDQGLQFLIQYYNGEERAKGNILERFSAQQFPDLHSELNLSSLELGDSALYFCASSVGTSVTDTQYFGPGTRLTVL.

This clonotype was recorded once. V and J are TRBV15 and TRBJ2-4; the D gene is possibly TRBD2 (5 bases). The CDR3 extends over 13 amino acids. From germline, CDR1 is LNHNV and CDR2 YYDKDF (reference sequence). Trimming cost V 10 bases and J 13 bases, with 23 bases left between them. The CDR3 DNA reads as TGTGCCATTGGAGGAAATACTTACAATGAGCAGTACTTC. As protein: CAIGGNTYNEQYF.

The CDR3 loop is CASSLPPAGDADTQYF. The CDR3 DNA sequence: TGCGCCAGCAGCTTACCCCCAGCGGGAGACGCAGATACGCAGTATTTT. This chain uses TRBV5-1 with TRBJ2-3; 8 bases align to TRBD2. Germline CDR1 and CDR2: SGHRS and YFSETQ. Trimming took 2 bases from V and 4 from J; bases not matched to a gene: 9. The CDR3 sequence is 16 residues long.

This sequence joins TRBV27 and TRBJ1-4; D gene ambiguous. CDR3 size: 14 residues. Trimming stripped 2 bases from V and 12 bases from J, with 16 bases between. The germline CDR1 and CDR2 sequences are MNHEY and SMNVEV (reference sequence). The CDR3 DNA reads as TGTGCCAGCAGTTTAAACGTCGAGCAACGGGAACTGTTTTTT. Its translation is CASSLNVEQRELFF. The whole variable domain, filled in from reference TRBV27 and TRBJ1-4, reads EAQVTQNPRYLITVTGKKLTVTCSQNMNHEYMSWYRQDPGLGLRQIYYSMNVEVTDKGDVPEGYKVSRKEKRNFPLILESPSPNQTSLYFCASSLNVEQRELFFGSGTQLSVL.

The V and J genes are TRBV12-3 or TRBV12-4 and TRBJ2-3; 8 bases are shared with TRBD2. V lost 3 bases to trimming and J lost 1 base; unmatched junction nucleotides: 12. The CDR3 is 18 residues long. The CDR3 is CASSFAVTSGWRTDTQYF. CDR3 coding DNA: TGTGCCAGCAGTTTCGCCGTAACTAGCGGATGGCGCACAGATACGCAGTATTTT.

As to this clonotype: Given a much more abundant clone one base away, this may be a read error. This chain uses TRBV9 with TRBJ2-5, with D maybe TRBD2 (6 bases). The germline V and J ends were trimmed by 0 bases and 11 bases, with 26 bases remaining between them. There are 17 residues in the CDR3. The germline gives CDR1 SGDLS, CDR2 YYNGEE. CDR3: CASSVEGWARSGDEQYF. Written as DNA, the CDR3 is TGTGCCAGCAGCGTAGAGGGATGGGCCCGCTCGGGGGATGAGCAGTACTTC.

This clonotype was counted ten times or more. The chain couples TRBV10-2 to TRBJ2-3; a weak D match, TRBD2 (5 bases). The CDR3 is 12 residues long. Germline CDR1 is WSHSY and CDR2 is SAAADI. V lost 3 bases, J lost 5 bases, and 6 bases lay in between. The CDR3 sequence: CASSEEGDTQYF. CDR3 nucleotide sequence: TGCGCCAGCAGTGAAGAGGGAGATACGCAGTATTTT.

This clonotype was counted at least ten times. The chain recombines TRBV7-9 with TRBJ2-7; 7 nucleotides agree with TRBD2. Per germline, CDR1 SEHNR and CDR2 FQNEAQ (reference sequence). CDR3 size: 14 residues. V dropped 8 bases and J dropped 0; count of bases not matched to a gene: 7. The CDR3 sequence: CASSGGSPSYEQYF. CDR3 coding DNA: TGTGCCAGCTCGGGGGGTAGCCCCTCCTACGAGCAGTACTTC.